This T cell receptor (beta chain) was captured in a study of blood T cell repertoires in COVID-19. Across the study: Nucleic acid was either cDNA or gDNA, and it came from T cells, B-cell-depleted T cells, or PBMCs.

Germline CDR1 SNHLY, CDR2 FYNNEI. The V gene lost 7 bases and the J gene lost 6 bases, with 13 bases spanning the gap. The CDR3 is made up of 12 amino acids. Repertoires were generated with immunoSEQ multiplex PCR, while TCRdb's copy carries only in-frame clones and drops some. The sample records 200,000 to 250,000 clones, about 85% being singletons. The gene calls are TRBV2 and TRBJ2-7; weak D call: TRBD2 (7 bases). This receptor was taken from a young man who had recovered from COVID-19. Material for sequencing was peripheral blood. CDR3: CASNRGGGEQYF. Here the CDR3 DNA reads TGTGCCAGCAACAGAGGGGGGGGCGAGCAGTACTTC. Full variable domain (missing parts from reference TRBV2 and TRBJ2-7): EPEVTQTPSHQVTQMGQEVILRCVPISNHLYFYWYRQILGQKVEFLVSFYNNEISEKSEIFDDQFSVERPDGSNFTLKIRSTKLEDSAMYFCASNRGGGEQYFGPGTRLTVT.